This TCR beta chain is from a study of T-cell memory formation after mild COVID-19. Overall study results and limits: Contracting clones, day 15 to 85, had balanced CD4/CD8, and later expanders favored CD4+. Of the contracting clones, CD4+ ones lay mainly in CM and EM, and CD8+ ones in EMRA.

TCRdb independently ran MiXCR on the 5' RACE reads; one entry per CDR3 protein. The profile covers some 260,000 distinct CDR3 sequences, with approximately 16% appearing a single time and approximately 3.5% taken by the ten largest. The ends lost 4 bases at V and 5 bases at J; junction bases unmatched: 6. The CDR3 contains 16 residues. With respect to this clonotype: What it recognizes is unknown.

The material sequenced was PBMCs or a T cell subset sorted from them (not recorded which). The V and J genes are TRBV12-3 or TRBV12-4 and TRBJ1-6, with 9 bases that match TRBD1. This TCR came from a young man who had mild COVID-19 (a few samples of this study predate the infection). Cell type and time point are not known. CDR3 coding DNA: TGTGCCAGCAGTTCGGGACAGGGAAAAGATAATTCACCCCTCCACTTT. Its translation is CASSSGQGKDNSPLHF.